Presented here are 8 T cell receptor beta chains from one specimen sequenced in a study of blood T cell repertoires in COVID-19. The repertoire was sequenced with immunoSEQ multiplex PCR; TCRdb's copy has only in-frame clones and lacks some. Seen here are under 300,000 clones, 80% to 90% observed once, and the top ten hold about 14%. Input material: PBMCs or T cells enriched from blood (not recorded which). These receptors were obtained from a man between 18 and 35 years old who had recovered from COVID-19.

The chain recombines TRBV4-1 with TRBJ1-1, with D hard to call. The CDR3 has 13 amino acids. Germline values: CDR1 MGHRA, CDR2 YSYEKL. V was shortened by 1 base and J by 10 bases, with 13 bases between the two germline ends. The CDR3 nucleotides are TGCGCCAGCAGCCAAGTTGTGGCCTTTGGAGCTTTCTTT. Protein: CASSQVVAFGAFF.

The chain carries TRBV4-1 and TRBJ1-2, with 8 positions matching TRBD1. V shed 5 bases, J shed 8 bases, and the junction held 22 bases outside the gene matches. The V gene's germline CDR1 is MGHRA and CDR2 YSYEKL. This CDR3 has 18 residues. This CDR3 reads CASSSSHPGQASSWGYTF. The CDR3 DNA is TGCGCCAGCAGCTCCTCCCACCCGGGACAGGCGTCGTCGTGGGGCTACACCTTC.

The chain has TRBV5-1 and TRBJ2-1; tentatively, D is TRBD1 (7 bases). This CDR3 contains 14 residues. Germline values: CDR1 SGHRS, CDR2 YFSETQ. The V gene lost 3 bases and the J gene lost 9 bases, with 16 bases spanning the gap. CDR3 amino acids: CASSSGGLRGEQFF. The DNA for the CDR3 is TGCGCCAGCAGCTCAGGGGGGCTGAGGGGTGAGCAGTTCTTC.

This sequence joins TRBV19 and TRBJ1-6; the D is unclear. V was clipped by 5 bases and J by 4 bases, with 9 bases between them. CDR3 length: 14 amino acids. Germline V gene lookup returns CDR1 LNHDA and CDR2 SQIVND (reference sequence). CDR3: CASSGQSYNSPLHF. CDR3 bases: TGTGCCAGTAGTGGGCAGAGTTATAATTCACCCCTCCACTTT.

The chain joins TRBV7-9 to TRBJ1-5; 9 bases line up with TRBD1. V lost 1 base and J lost 7; bases outside the gene matches: 2. The CDR3 contains 14 residues. In germline, CDR1 is SEHNR, CDR2 FQNEAQ (reference sequence). The CDR3: CASSLGDRVQPQHF. CDR3 nucleotide sequence: TGTGCCAGCAGCTTAGGGGACAGGGTACAGCCCCAGCATTTT.

This chain uses TRBV29-1 with TRBJ2-5, with D perhaps TRBD2 (6 bases). CDR1 and CDR2 (germline): SQVTM, ANQGSEA. V lost 4 bases, J lost 2 bases, and 11 bases lay in between. The CDR3 sequence is 13 residues long. The CDR3 bases are TGCAGCGTTGCCGGGGGATATCAAGAGACCCAGTACTTC. This encodes CSVAGGYQETQYF.

The gene calls are TRBV5-1 and TRBJ1-2; a weak D match, TRBD1 (6 bases). The CDR3 is made up of 16 amino acids. The V end lost 1 base, the J end lost 1 base, and 14 bases lay between the germline ends. CDR1 and CDR2 from the germline V gene are SGHRS and YFSETQ. CDR3 in amino acids: CASSLNSGVFNYGYTF. Here the CDR3 DNA reads TGCGCCAGCAGCTTGAACTCAGGGGTATTTAACTATGGCTACACCTTC.

The J gene is TRBJ2-7, the V gene TRBV19, with TRBD1 as a possible D gene (6 bases). Germline V gives CDR1 LNHDA, CDR2 SQIVND (reference sequence). This CDR3 spans 14 amino acids. V lost 6 bases and J 3 bases, leaving 15 bases between the germline ends. CDR3 sequence reads: CASRATGKGYEQYF. CDR3 coding DNA: TGTGCCAGTAGGGCCACAGGGAAGGGCTACGAGCAGTACTTC.